Listed below are T cell receptor beta chains from one sample, sequenced in a study of shared clonotypes between healthy human individuals. Produced via immunoSEQ multiplex PCR; TCRdb's table is partial and in-frame only. The data contain about 650,000 clones, 95% to 96% of them singletons. Sequenced material: naive CD8+ T cells sorted from blood. These receptors originate from a woman aged 25 to 39 in good health. Both conserved end residues are part of each CDR3. The order of the fields is J gene, V gene, CDR3 protein.

J: TRBJ2-7; V: TRBV7-6; CDR3: CASSRTSGNLREQYF
J: TRBJ2-7; V: TRBV19; CDR3: CASSMGLTVGRVSSEQYF
J: TRBJ2-7; V: TRBV9; CDR3: CASGGRSSYEQYF
J: TRBJ2-1; V: TRBV5-8; CDR3: CASSLGDSDYYNEQFF
J: TRBJ2-7; V: TRBV28; CDR3: CASSFLPVAGHREQYF
J: TRBJ2-3; V: TRBV27; CDR3: CASSFGGPDTQYF
J: TRBJ2-1; V: TRBV28; CDR3: CASTSRREDYGDEQFF
J: TRBJ2-7; V: TRBV28; CDR3: CASSIQRDYEQYF
J: TRBJ2-1; V: TRBV2; CDR3: CASSGRSYNEQFF
J: TRBJ2-7; V: TRBV19; CDR3: CASSPGQGQFWEQYF
J: TRBJ2-1; V: TRBV4-1; CDR3: CASSQDARADNEQFF
J: TRBJ1-5; V: TRBV19; CDR3: CASSMLPEGNKHF
J: TRBJ2-2; V: TRBV6-4; CDR3: CASSSIFRASTGELFF
J: TRBJ2-5; V: TRBV2; CDR3: CASLDRSQETQYF
J: TRBJ2-5; V: TRBV27; CDR3: CASSPNLGETQYF
J: TRBJ1-2; V: TRBV5-5; CDR3: CASSSPGTGYGYTF
J: TRBJ1-5; V: TRBV19; CDR3: CASSIGQGYGNQPQHF